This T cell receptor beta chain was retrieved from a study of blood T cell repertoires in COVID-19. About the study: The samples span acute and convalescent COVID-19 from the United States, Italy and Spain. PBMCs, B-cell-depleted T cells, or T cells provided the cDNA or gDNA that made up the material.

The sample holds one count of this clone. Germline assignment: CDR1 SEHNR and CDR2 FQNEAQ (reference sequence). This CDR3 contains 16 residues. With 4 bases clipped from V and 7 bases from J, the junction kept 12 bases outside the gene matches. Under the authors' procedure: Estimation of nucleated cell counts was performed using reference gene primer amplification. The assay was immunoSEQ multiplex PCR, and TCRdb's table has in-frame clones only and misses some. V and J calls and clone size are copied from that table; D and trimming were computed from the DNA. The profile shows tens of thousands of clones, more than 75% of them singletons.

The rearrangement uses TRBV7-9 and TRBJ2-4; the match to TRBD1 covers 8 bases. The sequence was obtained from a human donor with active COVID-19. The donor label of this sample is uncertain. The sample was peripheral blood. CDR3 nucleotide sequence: TGTGCCAGCAGCTACGCCGGGACAGGCCTTAGGAACATTCAGTACTTC. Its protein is CASSYAGTGLRNIQYF.